The 24 T cell receptor beta chains below were found in one sample sequenced in a study of long-term antiretroviral therapy in people with HIV. Researchers ran immunoSEQ v3.0 at survey level. The method was immunoSEQ multiplex PCR; TCRdb's version includes in-frame clones alone and lacks a portion of them. The repertoire has some 22,000 clones, more than 70% of them found once; the top ten carry around 3.2%. Source: unsorted PBMCs, taken 2.3 years after starting antiretroviral therapy. Source of these receptors: a man in his 60s with HIV.

V gene TRBV2 combines with J gene TRBJ2-3; 7 positions agree with TRBD1. The CDR3 totals 16 residues. Germline assignment: CDR1 SNHLY and CDR2 FYNNEI. With V trimmed by 8 bases and J by 0 bases, 11 bases remained unmatched. The CDR3 nucleotides are TGTGCCAGCCAATCGGGACAGACTATTAGCACAGATACGCAGTATTTT. Protein: CASQSGQTISTDTQYF.

The V gene is TRBV5-1, the J gene TRBJ1-4; 7 bases align to TRBD1. Germline values: CDR1 SGHRS, CDR2 YFSETQ. After removal of 0 bases from V and 8 bases from J, the junction contained 7 bases not matched to a gene. The CDR3 is made up of 15 amino acids. CDR3 nucleotides: TGCGCCAGCAGCTTGGGACAGGGCCTTCGAGAAAAACTGTTTTTT. This gives the protein CASSLGQGLREKLFF.

The chain employs TRBV30 and TRBJ2-7; TRBD1 is a possible D gene (6 bases). Germline values: CDR1 GTSNPN, CDR2 SVGIG (reference sequence). V was trimmed by 5 bases and J by 4 bases, leaving 15 bases between them. This CDR3 comprises 13 residues. The CDR3 protein is CAWSGAMGYEQYF. The CDR3 DNA follows: TGTGCCTGGTCAGGGGCCATGGGGTACGAGCAGTACTTC.

The J gene is TRBJ2-7, the V gene TRBV11-2; 11 nucleotides line up with TRBD1. CDR1 SGHAT and CDR2 FQNNGV come from the germline V gene. This CDR3 has 16 amino acids. J gave up 2 bases and V 4 bases, and 7 bases lay outside the gene matches. CDR3 residues: CASSSLLDRGPYEQYF. The CDR3 coding sequence is TGTGCCAGCAGCTCACTCTTGGACAGGGGGCCCTACGAGCAGTACTTC. Looking up the rest from reference TRBV11-2 and TRBJ2-7 gives the full variable domain: EAGVAQSPRYKIIEKRQSVAFWCNPISGHATLYWYQQILGQGPKLLIQFQNNGVVDDSQLPKDRFSAERLKGVDSTLKIQPAKLEDSAVYLCASSSLLDRGPYEQYFGPGTRLTVT.

J is TRBJ1-2 and V is TRBV6-5; D is uncertain. The CDR3 is 13 amino acids. Trimming left V 6 bases short and J 2 bases short, with 10 bases between. Per the germline V gene, CDR1 is MNHEY and CDR2 is SVGAGI. This CDR3 is CASRLTENYGYTF. CDR3 nucleotides: TGTGCCAGCAGACTAACAGAGAACTATGGCTACACCTTC.

The J gene is TRBJ2-1, the V gene TRBV7-3; D is unclear. The CDR3 has 15 amino acids. Looked up from germline, CDR1 is SGHTA and CDR2 is FQGTGA. Trimming pared 0 bases from V and 1 base from J, leaving 7 bases between. In DNA, the CDR3 is TGTGCCAGCAGCTTAACGTTCGCATCCTACAATGAGCAGTTCTTC. Its translation is CASSLTFASYNEQFF.

The rearrangement uses TRBV5-4 and TRBJ1-3; TRBD1 agrees at 8 bases. The V and J ends lost 5 bases and 4 bases, in that order; junction bases with no gene match: 5. The CDR3 totals 14 residues. Per the germline V gene, CDR1 is SGHNT and CDR2 is YYREEE (reference sequence). CDR3 DNA sequence: TGTGCCAGCAGTCTAACAGGGGGAGGAAACACCATATATTTT. It codes for CASSLTGGGNTIYF.

The gene calls are TRBV5-1 and TRBJ2-5, with D possibly being TRBD2 (7 bases). There are 14 residues in the CDR3. Trimming took 6 bases from V and 2 from J, leaving 14 bases between them. Germline CDR1 is SGHRS and CDR2 is YFSETQ. The CDR3 nucleotides are TGCGCCAGCAAGAAGGGGGGGGGACAAGAGACCCAGTACTTC. Amino acids: CASKKGGGQETQYF.

This chain joins TRBV19 and TRBJ2-2, with D hard to call. V lost 1 base and J lost 4, with 7 bases in between. Germline lookup yields CDR1 LNHDA and CDR2 SQIVND (reference sequence). The CDR3 covers 14 residues. The CDR3 DNA sequence: TGTGCCAGTAGTATAGGGGCCATCACCGGGGAGCTGTTTTTT. This translates into CASSIGAITGELFF.

This chain joins TRBV19 and TRBJ1-2; TRBD1 matches at 8 bases. This CDR3 has 16 amino acids. Germline V lookup: CDR1 LNHDA, CDR2 SQIVND (reference sequence). J was trimmed by 3 bases and V by 1 base; bases with no gene match: 7. The CDR3 DNA reads as TGTGCCAGTAGTATAGCGGACAGGGCCCCGGACTATGGCTACACCTTC. Amino acids: CASSIADRAPDYGYTF.

The chain recombines TRBV4-3 with TRBJ2-7, with 8 bases fitting TRBD1. J was trimmed by 6 bases and V by 3 bases; bases with no gene match: 19. Germline CDR1 and CDR2: LGHNA and YSLEER. The CDR3 contains 18 residues. The CDR3 DNA sequence: TGCGCCAGCAGCCATGGTCCCTCAGGGGGCAGCAGACCTCTCGAGCAGTACTTC. It codes for CASSHGPSGGSRPLEQYF.

The chain has TRBV7-8 and TRBJ2-5, with 9 bases that match TRBD1. Germline V gives CDR1 SGHVS, CDR2 FQNEAQ. The CDR3 has 14 residues. V gave up 3 bases and J gave up 5 bases; unmatched junction bases: 4. This CDR3 is CASSLTGTGETQYF. The CDR3 DNA reads as TGTGCCAGCAGCTTGACCGGGACAGGGGAGACCCAGTACTTC.

This clone was detected a few times. The rearrangement uses TRBV7-2 and TRBJ1-1; D is unclear. The germline V and J ends were trimmed by 4 bases and 4 bases, with 16 bases remaining between them. CDR1 SGHTA and CDR2 FQGNSA come from the germline V gene. The CDR3 runs to 15 residues. This chain's CDR3 is CASSSSGASFTEAFF. CDR3 sequence (DNA): TGTGCCAGCAGCTCATCTGGCGCCTCTTTCACTGAAGCTTTCTTT.

J is TRBJ2-7 and V is TRBV28, with TRBD2 as a possible D gene (6 bases). CDR1 and CDR2 from the germline V gene are MDHEN and SYDVKM. The length of the CDR3 is 13 residues. V lost 5 bases to trimming and J lost 4 bases, with 12 bases between them. The CDR3 DNA follows: TGTGCCAGCAGTCCCGGGACTGTTTACGAGCAGTACTTC. Its translation: CASSPGTVYEQYF.

The chain combines TRBV4-1 with TRBJ2-2; the D gene is possibly TRBD1 (7 bases). The germline V and J ends were trimmed by 5 bases and 6 bases, with 22 bases remaining between them. Germline assignment: CDR1 MGHRA and CDR2 YSYEKL. CDR3 length: 17 amino acids. CDR3 sequence: CASSEGQGGTKSGELFF. The CDR3 coding sequence is TGCGCCAGCAGCGAAGGGCAGGGGGGAACCAAATCCGGGGAGCTGTTTTTT.

This chain uses TRBV5-1 with TRBJ2-2, with D possibly TRBD1 on 5 matching bases. CDR1 and CDR2 from the germline V gene are SGHRS and YFSETQ. V was trimmed by 2 bases and J by 5 bases, leaving 7 bases between them. This CDR3 has 13 residues. The chain's CDR3 is CASSLQETGELFF. The CDR3 DNA sequence: TGCGCCAGCAGCTTACAGGAAACCGGGGAGCTGTTTTTT.

This chain joins TRBV28 and TRBJ1-5; D possibly corresponds to TRBD1 (5 bases). CDR1 is MDHEN and CDR2 is SYDVKM in the germline V gene. This CDR3 is 15 amino acids long. V was trimmed by 3 bases and J by 0 bases, leaving 9 bases between them. The CDR3 loop is CASSFGGYSNQPQHF. The CDR3 DNA reads TGTGCCAGCAGTTTCGGGGGTTATAGCAATCAGCCCCAGCATTTT.

This sequence joins TRBV9 and TRBJ1-4; tentatively, D is TRBD1 (5 bases). V lost 3 bases and J lost 8, with 20 bases in between. The germline gives CDR1 SGDLS, CDR2 YYNGEE. This CDR3 spans 16 amino acids. CDR3 amino acids: CASSASPGPRTEKLFF. CDR3 sequence (DNA): TGTGCCAGCAGCGCTAGCCCGGGACCCCGGACGGAAAAACTGTTTTTT.

J is TRBJ2-7 and V is TRBV5-1, with D hard to call. Per the germline V gene, CDR1 is SGHRS and CDR2 is YFSETQ. The CDR3 sequence is 15 residues long. Trimming shortened V by 2 bases and J by 2 bases, and 14 bases separated the two germline ends. The CDR3, as DNA: TGCGCCAGCAGCTTCATGACTGGCCGGGCCTACGAGCAGTACTTC. Its translation: CASSFMTGRAYEQYF.

This chain connects TRBV5-1 to TRBJ2-2; a possible D gene is TRBD1 (5 bases). The germline CDR1 and CDR2 sequences are SGHRS and YFSETQ. The ends were cut back, 2 bases at V and 4 bases at J, with 9 bases in the middle. The CDR3 is 14 amino acids. The CDR3 sequence is CASSLGDSTGELFF. DNA for the CDR3: TGCGCCAGCAGCTTAGGGGATAGCACCGGGGAGCTGTTTTTT. The full variable domain, completed using reference TRBV5-1 and TRBJ2-2, is KAGVTQTPRYLIKTRGQQVTLSCSPISGHRSVSWYQQTPGQGLQFLFEYFSETQRNKGNFPGRFSGRQFSNSRSEMNVSTLELGDSALYLCASSLGDSTGELFFGEGSRLTVL.

This chain links TRBV5-6 with TRBJ2-5; 15 nucleotides align to TRBD2. With V trimmed by 0 bases and J by 4 bases, 4 bases remained unmatched. There are 17 residues in the CDR3. The germline CDR1 and CDR2 sequences are SGHDT and YYEEEE. CDR3 sequence reads: CASSLGWGLAGGETQYF. DNA of the CDR3: TGTGCCAGCAGCTTGGGTTGGGGACTAGCGGGGGGAGAGACCCAGTACTTC.

The V gene is TRBV27, the J gene TRBJ2-5, with TRBD2 as a possible D gene (5 bases). Germline CDR1 and CDR2: MNHEY and SMNVEV (reference sequence). The V gene lost 0 bases and the J gene lost 5 bases, with 7 bases spanning the gap. The CDR3 extends over 13 amino acids. CDR3 region: CASSLSPGETQYF. Here the CDR3 DNA reads TGTGCCAGCAGTTTATCTCCGGGGGAGACCCAGTACTTC.

The V gene is TRBV18, the J gene TRBJ1-1, with a possible D match to TRBD1 (5 bases). The CDR3 covers 14 residues. The ends were cut back, 6 bases at V and 4 bases at J, with 15 bases in the middle. Germline V gives CDR1 KGHSH, CDR2 LQKENI. DNA of the CDR3: TGTGCCAGCTCCGAGACAGATAGGGCCACTGAAGCTTTCTTT. It specifies CASSETDRATEAFF.

The V call is TRBV11-2, the J call TRBJ2-7; 15 bases agree with TRBD2. The CDR3 is made up of 19 amino acids. The trim removed 2 bases at V and 6 bases at J, leaving 14 bases unmatched. Germline V lookup: CDR1 SGHAT, CDR2 FQNNGV. The CDR3 DNA reads TGTGCCAGCAGCTTACGACCGGGACTAGCGGGAGGCAAGCAATTCGAGCAGTACTTC. This gives the protein CASSLRPGLAGGKQFEQYF. The whole variable domain, remainder taken from reference TRBV11-2 and TRBJ2-7, is EAGVAQSPRYKIIEKRQSVAFWCNPISGHATLYWYQQILGQGPKLLIQFQNNGVVDDSQLPKDRFSAERLKGVDSTLKIQPAKLEDSAVYLCASSLRPGLAGGKQFEQYFGPGTRLTVT.